This T cell receptor beta chain was profiled in a study of cytomegalovirus exposure and HLA in healthy donors. Whole-study context: The approximately 130 validation repertoires matched the approximately 700 first-cohort repertoires in platform, a later analysis reported. General study points: In vitro checks showed that a few CMV-associated chains really do target CMV antigens. It was found in a later analysis that first-cohort TCR clusters tended to co-occur in the roughly 120 validation repertoires. The investigators catalogued about 170 TCR beta chains as cytomegalovirus-associated.

CDR3 length: 15 amino acids. The V gene lost 4 bases and the J gene lost 2 bases, with 16 bases spanning the gap. Germline CDR1 is SQVTM and CDR2 is ANQGSEA. TCRdb keeps only in-frame clones here, not all; method: immunoSEQ multiplex PCR. The table shows roughly 150,000 clones, with roughly nine tenths occurring only once. The count of this clone is one. Its antigen remains unidentified. Sequenced: PBMCs. This clonotype originated in a man aged 18 to 35 in good health and CMV-seronegative. The chain employs TRBV29-1 and TRBJ2-3; D might be TRBD2 (5 bases). This CDR3 reads CSVAHRSGDTDTQYF. In DNA, the CDR3 is TGCAGCGTTGCCCACCGGAGCGGAGACACAGATACGCAGTATTTT.